The rows below give T cell receptor beta chains drawn from one sample of a study of T cells in Graves' hyperthyroidism and ophthalmopathy. TCRdb processed the multiplex PCR reads anew with MiXCR; each CDR3 protein has one entry. The data hold 500,000 to 550,000 distinct CDR3 sequences, with just under 20% observed a single time. The sequencing sample was made of blood. The receptors were gathered from a man in his forties or fifties with Graves' ophthalmopathy. Each CDR3 is given with its conserved first and last residue. Each record gives: clone size, V gene, D gene, J gene, CDR3 DNA, CDR3 protein. D genes are given only for firm matches. Expanded clones are given a class, and other clones once, few, many or no size at all.

abundance: many
v_gene: TRBV28
d_gene: -
j_gene: TRBJ1-2
CDR3nt: TGTGCCAGCAGTTCTCCTCAGGGGAGGGGCTACACCTTC
CDR3aa: CASSSPQGRGYTF

abundance: -
v_gene: TRBV10-3
d_gene: TRBD2
j_gene: TRBJ2-7
CDR3nt: TGTGCCATCAGCCAGACTAGCGGGGGGGCCTACGAGCAGTACTTC
CDR3aa: CAISQTSGGAYEQYF

abundance: -
v_gene: TRBV19
d_gene: -
j_gene: TRBJ1-4
CDR3nt: TGTGCCAGTAGTATAGATCGGGAGGATAAGGACGGAGGAAGAGAAAAACTGTTTTTT
CDR3aa: CASSIDREDKDGGREKLFF

abundance: few
v_gene: TRBV2
d_gene: TRBD2
j_gene: TRBJ2-5
CDR3nt: TGTGCCAGCAGGGGGACTAGCGGGGAGGGTGACTACTTC
CDR3aa: CASRGTSGEGDYF

abundance: many
v_gene: TRBV2
d_gene: -
j_gene: TRBJ2-5
CDR3nt: TGTGCCAGCAGTGGGTCGGTAGAGACCCAGTACTTC
CDR3aa: CASSGSVETQYF

abundance: -
v_gene: TRBV7-9
d_gene: -
j_gene: TRBJ2-1
CDR3nt: TGTGCCAGCAGCTCGGGACCAAACTCCTACAATGAGCAGTTCTTC
CDR3aa: CASSSGPNSYNEQFF

abundance: few
v_gene: TRBV5-1
d_gene: -
j_gene: TRBJ2-1
CDR3nt: TGCGCCAGCAGCTCTAGCGCGAATGAGCAGTTCTTC
CDR3aa: CASSSSANEQFF

abundance: many
v_gene: TRBV12-3/TRBV12-4
d_gene: -
j_gene: TRBJ2-7
CDR3nt: TGTGCCAGCTCCTCAACCGGTTACGAGCAGTACTTC
CDR3aa: CASSSTGYEQYF

abundance: many
v_gene: TRBV30
d_gene: TRBD2
j_gene: TRBJ2-1
CDR3nt: TGTGCCTGGAGTTCTGGACTAGCGGGACAGAATGAGCAGTTCTTC
CDR3aa: CAWSSGLAGQNEQFF

abundance: -
v_gene: TRBV11-2
d_gene: TRBD2
j_gene: TRBJ2-1
CDR3nt: TGTGCCAGCGGATACCCCCCTACCGGGACTAGCCCTGGGTCCAATGAGCAGTTCTTC
CDR3aa: CASGYPPTGTSPGSNEQFF

abundance: -
v_gene: TRBV19
d_gene: TRBD1
j_gene: TRBJ1-6
CDR3nt: TGTGCCAGCCGGACAGGGTATAATTCACCCCTCCACTTT
CDR3aa: CASRTGYNSPLHF

abundance: many
v_gene: TRBV6-1
d_gene: -
j_gene: TRBJ2-7
CDR3nt: TGTGCCAGCAGGACCTTCTCGACGGCTTCCGAGCAGTACTTC
CDR3aa: CASRTFSTASEQYF

abundance: many
v_gene: TRBV5-1
d_gene: -
j_gene: TRBJ1-1
CDR3nt: TGCGCCAGCAGCCTAGGCGGACCTCTACCTGAAGCTTTCTTT
CDR3aa: CASSLGGPLPEAFF

abundance: few
v_gene: TRBV2
d_gene: -
j_gene: TRBJ2-7
CDR3nt: TGTGCCAGCAGTGAGGAGTACGGGGAGCAGTACTTC
CDR3aa: CASSEEYGEQYF

abundance: many
v_gene: TRBV9
d_gene: TRBD2
j_gene: TRBJ2-7
CDR3nt: TGTGCCAGCAGCCCCCTCGACGGGAGGGCCTCCTACGAGCAGTACTTC
CDR3aa: CASSPLDGRASYEQYF

abundance: -
v_gene: TRBV3-1
d_gene: TRBD1
j_gene: TRBJ1-5
CDR3nt: TGTGCCAGCAGCCAAGATCGAGACAGGGGCACCGGTCAGCCCCAGCATTTT
CDR3aa: CASSQDRDRGTGQPQHF

abundance: many
v_gene: TRBV12-3/TRBV12-4
d_gene: -
j_gene: TRBJ1-1
CDR3nt: TGTGCCAGCAGTTTAGGGATATTGGGGAACACTGAAGCTTTCTTT
CDR3aa: CASSLGILGNTEAFF

abundance: many
v_gene: TRBV12-3/TRBV12-4
d_gene: TRBD2
j_gene: TRBJ2-1
CDR3nt: TGTGCCAGCAGTCGGACTAGCTCCAATGAGCAGTTCTTC
CDR3aa: CASSRTSSNEQFF

abundance: many
v_gene: TRBV7-3
d_gene: TRBD2
j_gene: TRBJ2-3
CDR3nt: TGTGCCAGCAGCTTAGGGACTAGCGAGAAGCAGTATTTT
CDR3aa: CASSLGTSEKQYF

abundance: few
v_gene: TRBV5-1
d_gene: TRBD2
j_gene: TRBJ2-2
CDR3nt: TGCGCCAGCAGGCGGACTAGCGGGAGCGCCGGGGAGCTGTTTTTT
CDR3aa: CASRRTSGSAGELFF

abundance: few
v_gene: TRBV9
d_gene: TRBD1
j_gene: TRBJ1-2
CDR3nt: TGTGCCAGCAGCGTAGCCGGAGGGACAGGAGGCTACACCTTC
CDR3aa: CASSVAGGTGGYTF

abundance: many
v_gene: TRBV2
d_gene: -
j_gene: TRBJ1-2
CDR3nt: TGTGCCAGCATTAGGGATGGCTACACCTTC
CDR3aa: CASIRDGYTF

abundance: -
v_gene: TRBV7-7
d_gene: -
j_gene: TRBJ2-2
CDR3nt: TGTGCTAGCAGCTTAACGTCCCAGGGACCCGCCGTGAACACCGGGGAGCTGTTTTTT
CDR3aa: CASSLTSQGPAVNTGELFF

abundance: -
v_gene: TRBV19
d_gene: -
j_gene: TRBJ1-1
CDR3nt: TGTGCCAGTAGTTCCGGGACCCTAGGTCGAGCTTTCTTT
CDR3aa: CASSSGTLGRAFF

abundance: few
v_gene: TRBV11-2
d_gene: -
j_gene: TRBJ2-3
CDR3nt: TGTGCCAGCAGTCTCCTCGGACTGAGCACAGATACGCAGTATTTT
CDR3aa: CASSLLGLSTDTQYF

abundance: -
v_gene: TRBV7-9
d_gene: -
j_gene: TRBJ2-5
CDR3nt: TGTGCCAGCAGCTTTTCCGGGACCAAAGCGGAGACCCAGTACTTC
CDR3aa: CASSFSGTKAETQYF

abundance: few
v_gene: TRBV27
d_gene: TRBD1
j_gene: TRBJ1-5
CDR3nt: TGTGCCAGCAGTTCGGGACAGCTCAATCAGCCCCAGCATTTT
CDR3aa: CASSSGQLNQPQHF

abundance: many
v_gene: TRBV28
d_gene: -
j_gene: TRBJ2-4
CDR3nt: TGTGCTAGCCTGGACCCTATCAAAAACATTCAGTACTTC
CDR3aa: CASLDPIKNIQYF

abundance: -
v_gene: TRBV24-1
d_gene: TRBD1
j_gene: TRBJ1-2
CDR3nt: TGTGCCATGCCCCGGGACAGGGAACACTATGGCTACACCTTC
CDR3aa: CAMPRDREHYGYTF

abundance: -
v_gene: TRBV5-1
d_gene: TRBD2
j_gene: TRBJ2-5
CDR3nt: TGCGCCAGCAGCCTGTATGGGACTAGCGGGAGGGGACGCCAAGAGACCCAGTACTTC
CDR3aa: CASSLYGTSGRGRQETQYF

abundance: -
v_gene: TRBV9
d_gene: TRBD2
j_gene: TRBJ2-7
CDR3nt: TGTGCCAGCAGCGTCCAACCAGGCGTCGGGAGGGAGCAGTACTTC
CDR3aa: CASSVQPGVGREQYF

abundance: few
v_gene: TRBV14
d_gene: -
j_gene: TRBJ2-1
CDR3nt: TGTGCCAGCAGCCAACCCTCTCTGCCAGCGGTCTACAATGAGCAGTTCTTC
CDR3aa: CASSQPSLPAVYNEQFF

abundance: few
v_gene: TRBV27
d_gene: -
j_gene: TRBJ2-7
CDR3nt: TGTGCCAGCAGTCCCAGTAGGCTCGCCTTCTACGAGCAGTACTTC
CDR3aa: CASSPSRLAFYEQYF

abundance: -
v_gene: TRBV30
d_gene: -
j_gene: TRBJ1-3
CDR3nt: TGTGCCTGGAGTGGACTCTCTGGAAACACCATATATTTT
CDR3aa: CAWSGLSGNTIYF

abundance: -
v_gene: TRBV5-1
d_gene: -
j_gene: TRBJ1-2
CDR3nt: TGCGCCAGCAGCTTGGCCTTCGGGTATGGCTACACCTTC
CDR3aa: CASSLAFGYGYTF

abundance: few
v_gene: TRBV5-1
d_gene: TRBD1
j_gene: TRBJ2-7
CDR3nt: TGCGCCAGCAGCTTTGGGGACAGGGGGCCCGGTAAGCCGTACTTC
CDR3aa: CASSFGDRGPGKPYF

abundance: few
v_gene: TRBV18
d_gene: -
j_gene: TRBJ1-1
CDR3nt: TGTGCCAGCTCACCACCGTCCCGGATGAACACTGAAGCTTTCTTT
CDR3aa: CASSPPSRMNTEAFF

abundance: many
v_gene: TRBV13
d_gene: TRBD1
j_gene: TRBJ2-7
CDR3nt: TGTGCCAGCAGCCCAGGGGGACGGGGCTACGAGCAGTACTTC
CDR3aa: CASSPGGRGYEQYF

abundance: -
v_gene: TRBV3-1
d_gene: -
j_gene: TRBJ2-2
CDR3nt: TGTGCCAGCAGCCAAGATCTGAGGAGACGCCGGGTTGGGGCCGGGGAGCTGTTTTTT
CDR3aa: CASSQDLRRRRVGAGELFF

abundance: many
v_gene: TRBV7-8
d_gene: -
j_gene: TRBJ2-3
CDR3nt: TGTGCCAGCAGCTTAGAGTTGGGAACAGATACGCAGTATTTT
CDR3aa: CASSLELGTDTQYF

abundance: many
v_gene: TRBV20-1
d_gene: TRBD2
j_gene: TRBJ2-7
CDR3nt: TGCAGTGCTCCAAACCCGACTAGCGGGAGTTACGAGCAGTACTTC
CDR3aa: CSAPNPTSGSYEQYF

abundance: many
v_gene: TRBV6-1
d_gene: TRBD1
j_gene: TRBJ1-2
CDR3nt: TGTGCCAGCAGAACCGGGACAGGGGATACTAACTATGGCTACACCTTC
CDR3aa: CASRTGTGDTNYGYTF

abundance: -
v_gene: TRBV12-3/TRBV12-4
d_gene: TRBD2
j_gene: TRBJ2-2
CDR3nt: TGTGCCAGCAGATCACTAGCGGTTCCCGGGGAGCTGTTTTTT
CDR3aa: CASRSLAVPGELFF

abundance: -
v_gene: TRBV4-3
d_gene: TRBD2
j_gene: TRBJ2-7
CDR3nt: TGCGCCAGCAGCCAAGATCGGGGAGGGGTCCACTACGAGCAGTACTTC
CDR3aa: CASSQDRGGVHYEQYF

abundance: few
v_gene: TRBV5-6
d_gene: TRBD2
j_gene: TRBJ2-3
CDR3nt: TGTGCCAGCAGCTGGACTAGCGGGAGTCCAGATACGCAGTATTTT
CDR3aa: CASSWTSGSPDTQYF

abundance: -
v_gene: TRBV2
d_gene: TRBD2
j_gene: TRBJ2-3
CDR3nt: TGTGCCAGCAAACTAGCGGGGGGGACTAGCACAGATACGCAGTATTTT
CDR3aa: CASKLAGGTSTDTQYF

abundance: many
v_gene: TRBV28
d_gene: -
j_gene: TRBJ1-4
CDR3nt: TGTGCCAGCAGTCCTCCCGGGGCTAACCTAGGAAAACTGTTTTTT
CDR3aa: CASSPPGANLGKLFF

abundance: -
v_gene: TRBV6-1
d_gene: TRBD1
j_gene: TRBJ1-1
CDR3nt: TGTGCCAGCGGCGACAGGGTAAACACTGAAGCTTTCTTT
CDR3aa: CASGDRVNTEAFF

abundance: few
v_gene: TRBV15
d_gene: TRBD2
j_gene: TRBJ2-1
CDR3nt: TGTGCCACCAGCATCGGGACTAGCGGATACAATGAGCAGTTCTTC
CDR3aa: CATSIGTSGYNEQFF

abundance: many
v_gene: TRBV20-1
d_gene: TRBD2
j_gene: TRBJ2-7
CDR3nt: TGCAGTGCTATCCTGACTAGCGGGAGGGGCGACGAGCAGTACTTC
CDR3aa: CSAILTSGRGDEQYF

abundance: -
v_gene: TRBV24-1
d_gene: -
j_gene: TRBJ2-3
CDR3nt: TGTGCCACCAGTGAGCGAGCGGCTAGCACAGATACGCAGTATTTT
CDR3aa: CATSERAASTDTQYF

abundance: -
v_gene: TRBV29-1
d_gene: -
j_gene: TRBJ2-7
CDR3nt: TGCAGCGGGGGGCAGGGAGACTACGAGCAGTACTTC
CDR3aa: CSGGQGDYEQYF

abundance: many
v_gene: TRBV2
d_gene: -
j_gene: TRBJ1-2
CDR3nt: TGTGCCAGCAGTGAAGCCGGCCTTGGCTATGGCTACACCTTC
CDR3aa: CASSEAGLGYGYTF

abundance: few
v_gene: TRBV28
d_gene: -
j_gene: TRBJ2-2
CDR3nt: TGTGCCAGCAGTGGGGCAGGGTCGGGGGCTGCCGGCGGGGAGCTGTTTTTT
CDR3aa: CASSGAGSGAAGGELFF

abundance: -
v_gene: TRBV12-3/TRBV12-4
d_gene: -
j_gene: TRBJ2-5
CDR3nt: TGTGCCAGCAGTTTGTATGGGACCCAGTACTTC
CDR3aa: CASSLYGTQYF